The entry below gives a single T cell receptor beta chain sequence along with its context. Adults between about 18 and 95 years of age took part from under 25 US areas. Grouping used clinical history reported by participants in a survey and questionnaire. The record originates from a study of blood T cell repertoires in COVID-19. V was pared by 6 bases and J by 2 bases, with 13 bases between. In germline, CDR1 is MNHEY, CDR2 SVGAGI. The CDR3 is 14 residues long. As handled by the study authors: Estimates of nucleated cell counts were drawn from the amplification of reference gene primers. Some clones are missing from TCRdb's copy, which holds only in-frame ones; the method was immunoSEQ multiplex PCR. The D gene and trimming were derived from the DNA, and the V and J assignments and clone size from that table. The sample lists 350,000 to 400,000 clones, 85% to 90% occurring once.

The J gene is TRBJ1-2, the V gene TRBV6-5; unclear D gene. The sequencing input was PBMCs or T cells enriched from blood (not recorded which). This TCR was sampled from a woman under 30 who had recovered from COVID-19. CDR3 amino acids: CASRRDIGNYGYTF. For the CDR3, the DNA is TGTGCCAGCAGGAGGGATATCGGAAACTATGGCTACACCTTC.